The rows below give T cell receptor beta chains drawn from one sample of a study of beta chain features in type 1 diabetes. The table came from immunoSEQ multiplex PCR; TCRdb's copy has only in-frame clones and leaves some out. The repertoire holds 200,000 to 250,000 clones, with 25% to 35% as singletons. The sample taken for sequencing was central memory CD4+ T cells from blood. The source of these receptors is a young man in good health. Each CDR3 is given with its conserved first and last residue. D genes are given only for firm matches. For some rows the clone size is stated as once, few or many, or as a class when expanded; others skip it.

clone_size d_call j_call v_call cdr3_aa cdr3_nt
- - TRBJ2-7 TRBV28 CASGTGPSYEQYF TGTGCCAGCGGTACAGGGCCTTCCTACGAGCAGTACTTC
- - TRBJ2-5 TRBV29-1 CSVEGTEYQETQYF TGCAGCGTTGAGGGGACGGAGTACCAAGAGACCCAGTACTTC
- - TRBJ2-2 TRBV5-4 CASRPGGDKTGELFF TGTGCCAGCAGACCGGGTGGGGATAAGACCGGGGAGCTGTTTTTT
- - TRBJ1-2 TRBV29-1 CSVDYGYTF TGCAGCGTCGATTATGGCTACACCTTC
few TRBD2 TRBJ2-7 TRBV4-3 CASSQSPQRESSYEQYF TGCGCCAGCAGCCAATCTCCCCAGCGGGAGAGCTCCTACGAGCAGTACTTC
- - TRBJ2-1 TRBV30 CAWSVGERGFF TGTGCCTGGAGTGTAGGGGAGAGGGGGTTCTTC
- - TRBJ2-7 TRBV6-5 CASSYLRGGRGEQYF TGTGCCAGCAGCTACCTCAGGGGTGGGAGAGGGGAGCAGTACTTC
- - TRBJ2-7 TRBV7-2 CASSLASVQYF TGTGCCAGCAGCTTAGCGAGTGTGCAGTACTTC
- TRBD1 TRBJ2-3 TRBV18 CASLGQGTDTQYF TGTGCCAGCTTGGGACAGGGGACAGATACGCAGTATTTT
- TRBD2 TRBJ2-2 TRBV5-4 CASSSPGGPNTGELFF TGTGCCAGCAGCTCACCGGGGGGGCCAAACACCGGGGAGCTGTTTTTT
few TRBD1 TRBJ1-6 TRBV4-1 CASSNRDRVDNSPLHF TGCGCCAGCAGCAACCGGGACAGGGTCGATAATTCACCCCTCCACTTT
- - TRBJ2-4 TRBV5-1 CASSLESGWSGNIQYF TGCGCCAGCAGCTTGGAGTCGGGCTGGTCGGGAAACATTCAGTACTTC
- - TRBJ2-1 TRBV5-1 CASRGPGNEQFF TGCGCCAGCAGGGGGCCTGGCAATGAGCAGTTCTTC
few - TRBJ1-1 TRBV21-1 CASSKVCQGENTEAFF TGTGCCAGCAGCAAAGTGTGTCAGGGCGAGAACACTGAAGCTTTCTTT
few TRBD1 TRBJ2-7 TRBV5-6 CASSHDRGRAYEQYF TGTGCCAGCAGTCATGACAGGGGAAGAGCCTACGAGCAGTACTTC
- TRBD1 TRBJ2-5 TRBV7-2 CASSRDRGQETQYF TGTGCCAGCAGCCGGGACAGGGGACAAGAGACCCAGTACTTC
once TRBD1 TRBJ1-1 TRBV7-2 CASSFSGRGHTEAFF TGTGCCAGCAGCTTTAGTGGGAGGGGGCACACTGAAGCTTTCTTT
- - TRBJ2-1 TRBV6-1 CASRAPYNEQFF TGTGCCAGCAGGGCCCCCTACAATGAGCAGTTCTTC
- TRBD2 TRBJ2-1 TRBV7-2 CASNPSGGNEQFF TGTGCCAGCAATCCTAGCGGGGGAAATGAGCAGTTCTTC
- - TRBJ1-1 TRBV5-1 CASSPRVGENTEAFF TGCGCCAGCAGCCCAAGGGTAGGGGAGAACACTGAAGCTTTCTTT
few TRBD2 TRBJ2-1 TRBV15 CATSAGTSGNNEQFF TGTGCCACCAGCGCAGGGACTAGCGGGAACAATGAGCAGTTCTTC
- - TRBJ2-3 TRBV29-1 CSVDMAGRTDTQYF TGCAGCGTTGACATGGCGGGACGCACAGATACGCAGTATTTT
few - TRBJ2-3 TRBV30 CAWTQQGPDTQYF TGTGCCTGGACGCAGCAGGGCCCAGATACGCAGTATTTT
- - TRBJ2-2 TRBV15 CATSRASLSGNTGELFF TGTGCCACCAGCAGAGCCTCTCTTAGCGGGAACACCGGGGAGCTGTTTTTT
once - TRBJ1-6 TRBV2 CASSTNTGNSPLHF TGTGCCAGCAGTACTAATACAGGGAATTCACCCCTCCACTTT
- - TRBJ2-3 TRBV6-1 CASRLTGHSTDTQYF TGTGCCAGCAGGCTGACAGGACATTCCACAGATACGCAGTATTTT
- - TRBJ2-2 TRBV7-2 CASSQRTGYGELFF TGTGCCAGCAGCCAACGTACAGGGTACGGGGAGCTGTTTTTT
many - TRBJ2-2 TRBV13 CASSLPVRALNTGELFF TGTGCCAGCAGCTTACCGGTCAGGGCGCTGAACACCGGGGAGCTGTTTTTT
many - TRBJ2-1 TRBV4-1 CASSQDPYGGLGQFF TGCGCCAGCAGCCAAGATCCCTACGGGGGGCTCGGGCAGTTCTTC
- - TRBJ2-1 TRBV29-1 CSVGDWVVDNEQFF TGCAGCGTTGGGGACTGGGTGGTCGACAATGAGCAGTTCTTC
few - TRBJ1-1 TRBV5-1 CASSLTWDTEAFF TGCGCCAGCAGCTTGACTTGGGACACTGAAGCTTTCTTT
- - TRBJ1-5 TRBV28 CASSWQLTRDQPQHF TGTGCCAGCAGTTGGCAGCTTACCCGTGATCAGCCCCAGCATTTT
- - TRBJ1-5 TRBV29-1 CSVQIGQPGGPQHF TGCAGCGTTCAGATAGGACAGCCCGGGGGGCCCCAGCATTTT
- TRBD1 TRBJ1-5 TRBV30 CAWGDRVRPQHF TGTGCCTGGGGGGACAGGGTTCGGCCCCAGCATTTT
many - TRBJ1-6 TRBV27 CASSLEKQGLSPLHF TGTGCCAGCAGTTTAGAAAAACAGGGCCTCTCACCCCTCCACTTT
many - TRBJ2-7 TRBV28 CASSLLRTAYEQYF TGTGCCAGCAGTTTACTGCGGACCGCCTACGAGCAGTACTTC
- - TRBJ2-7 TRBV5-1 CASSSTILEQYF TGCGCCAGCAGCTCAACGATTCTCGAGCAGTACTTC
- TRBD2 TRBJ2-1 TRBV7-2 CASSRRLAQTYNEQFF TGTGCCAGCAGCCGAAGACTAGCCCAAACCTACAATGAGCAGTTCTTC
- - TRBJ2-1 TRBV21-1 CASSDNEQFF TGTGCCAGCAGTGACAATGAGCAGTTCTTC
few - TRBJ2-1 TRBV19 CASSVDGSYNEQFF TGTGCCAGTAGTGTGGACGGCTCCTACAATGAGCAGTTCTTC
- TRBD2 TRBJ2-5 TRBV28 CASSIGLAGGRETQYF TGTGCCAGCAGTATCGGACTAGCGGGAGGAAGAGAGACCCAGTACTTC
- TRBD1 TRBJ2-1 TRBV7-6 CASSYEGQGAGQFF TGTGCCAGCAGCTATGAGGGACAGGGGGCAGGGCAGTTCTTC
- TRBD1 TRBJ2-5 TRBV6-5 CASSLQGRETQYF TGTGCCAGCAGCCTACAGGGGCGGGAGACCCAGTACTTC
few - TRBJ2-3 TRBV5-4 CASSFSRERSTDTQYF TGTGCCAGCAGCTTTTCTAGGGAGCGTAGCACAGATACGCAGTATTTT
many TRBD2 TRBJ2-1 TRBV5-1 CASNDRTSGGVDEQFF TGCGCCAGCAACGATAGGACTAGCGGGGGTGTCGATGAGCAGTTCTTC
- TRBD2 TRBJ2-7 TRBV5-4 CASSLERGLYEQYF TGTGCCAGCAGCTTGGAGCGGGGTCTCTACGAGCAGTACTTC
few TRBD1 TRBJ1-5 TRBV30 CAWDTGGASQPQHF TGTGCCTGGGATACAGGGGGCGCGAGTCAGCCCCAGCATTTT
- TRBD1 TRBJ1-1 TRBV7-9 CASSRSGTGNTEAFF TGTGCCAGCAGCCGATCCGGGACAGGGAACACTGAAGCTTTCTTT
few - TRBJ1-1 TRBV30 CAWTGDLMNTEAFF TGTGCCTGGACGGGGGACCTCATGAACACTGAAGCTTTCTTT
few - TRBJ2-3 TRBV7-9 CASSLVGDTQYF TGTGCCAGCAGCTTAGTTGGGGATACGCAGTATTTT